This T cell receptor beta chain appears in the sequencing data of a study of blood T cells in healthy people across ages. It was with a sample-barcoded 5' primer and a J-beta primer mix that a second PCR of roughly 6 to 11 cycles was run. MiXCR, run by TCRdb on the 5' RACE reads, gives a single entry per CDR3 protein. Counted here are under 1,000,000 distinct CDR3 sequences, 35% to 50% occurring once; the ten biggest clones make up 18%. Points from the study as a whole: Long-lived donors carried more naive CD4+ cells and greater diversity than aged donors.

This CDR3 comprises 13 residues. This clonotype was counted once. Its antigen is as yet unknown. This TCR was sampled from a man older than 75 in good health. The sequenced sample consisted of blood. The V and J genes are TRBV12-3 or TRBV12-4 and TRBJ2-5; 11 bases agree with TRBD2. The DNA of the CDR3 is TGTGTCACCCGACTAGCGGGGACAGAGACCCAGTACTTC. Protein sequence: CVTRLAGTETQYF.